Sequencing of this T cell receptor beta chain was carried out in a study of glioma-infiltrating T cells. Study results and caveats: Gliomas, especially low-grade, showed above-expected tissue-blood divergence; non-neoplastic patients showed below.

CDR3 size: 18 residues. CDR1 and CDR2 from the germline V gene are MGHRA and YSYEKL. The trim removed 1 base at V and 4 bases at J, leaving 4 bases unmatched. As concerns this clonotype: Its matching antigen is unknown.

The iRepertoire nested amplicon-rescue multiplex PCR amplified TCR alpha and beta CDR3s from RNA. Each CDR3 protein gets one entry after TCRdb re-called the multiplex PCR reads with MiXCR. The repertoire holds under 200,000 distinct CDR3 sequences, approximately 40% seen once, with roughly 5.2% in the top ten. The chain has TRBV4-1 and TRBJ2-2; 15 positions match TRBD2. This sequence was found in a human donor with low-grade glioma or glioblastoma, undergoing nonglioma brain surgery, or in good health (not recorded which). Sequences were obtained from glioma tissue, nonneoplastic brain tissue, or PBMCs (not recorded which). CDR3 sequence (DNA): TGCGCCAGCAGCCAAGGGACTAGCGGGAGGGTGGGCACCGGGGAGCTGTTTTTT. Translation gives CASSQGTSGRVGTGELFF.